This T cell receptor (beta chain) derives from a study of beta chain features in type 1 diabetes. This clone was recorded a few times. Antigen: not known. Every participating donor gave one draw, a heparinised blood sample averaging about 100 mL. Sorted CD4+ subsets: naive, central memory, regulatory, stem cell-like memory (CD45RO/CCR7/CD25/CD127/CD95/CD27 panel). Purities in excess of 95% were seen in all sorted populations. Study-level points and caveats: All four CD4+ subsets from Type 1 diabetes patients carried moderately but significantly shorter TCRB CDR3s.

Since all of the isolated RNA was reverse transcribed, expressed TCRB transcripts were what got sequenced. Sequencing used immunoSEQ multiplex PCR; TCRdb keeps in-frame clones, though not all of them. Of 330,000 or so clones detected, roughly an eighth appear once; the ten largest clones hold 0.01%. The CDR3 spans 14 residues. Germline V gives CDR1 MNHNS, CDR2 SASEGT. V gave up 4 bases and J gave up 6 bases, with 13 bases separating them. The chain uses TRBV6-1 and TRBJ1-5, with a tentative D call TRBD1 (6 bases). Sequencing used naive CD4+ T cells from blood. This sequence originates from a woman younger than 30 with type 1 diabetes. DNA of the CDR3: TGTGCCAGCAGTGGACACAGGGTGGGTCAGCCCCAGCATTTT. It specifies CASSGHRVGQPQHF.